The 32 T cell receptor beta chains in this list originate from one sample, sequenced in a study of T cells in localized non-small cell lung cancer. The data were produced by immunoSEQ multiplex PCR, yet TCRdb's version contains in-frame clones alone and is incomplete. The sample consists of around 4,000 clones, 30% to 40% of them appearing once. Sequences were derived from lung tumor tissue, sampled before any cancer treatment. The receptors were sampled from a man aged 35-69 years with stage II squamous cell lung carcinoma.

The chain joins TRBV29-1 to TRBJ1-1; D remains unclear. CDR3 length: 13 residues. The V gene lost 7 bases and the J gene lost 1 base, with 13 bases spanning the gap. CDR1 is SQVTM and CDR2 is ANQGSEA in the germline V gene. The CDR3 region is CSAYINRNTEAFF. CDR3 bases: TGCAGCGCTTACATCAATCGGAACACTGAAGCTTTCTTT.

The V and J genes are TRBV29-1 and TRBJ1-2; possible D gene TRBD1, 5 bases. There are 14 residues in the CDR3. Germline V lookup: CDR1 SQVTM, CDR2 ANQGSEA. The V and J ends lost 7 bases and 8 bases respectively, with 23 bases between them. The CDR3 is CSAGSISRGEGYTF. For the CDR3, the DNA is TGCAGCGCCGGATCGATCTCGCGGGGGGAAGGCTACACCTTC.

This clone is termed medium-sized. The V gene is TRBV11-3, the J gene TRBJ2-2; D is tentatively TRBD1 or TRBD2 (5 bases each). Germline V lookup: CDR1 SGHNT, CDR2 YENEEA. The V and J ends lost 3 bases and 4 bases respectively, with 12 bases between them. The CDR3 contains 15 residues. In nucleotides, the CDR3 is TGTGCCAGCAGCTTTGGGACGGAGCCCACCGGGGAGCTGTTTTTT. Translating gives CASSFGTEPTGELFF.

The chain is built from TRBV30 and TRBJ2-2; 8 bases fit TRBD2. The V gene end was trimmed by 7 bases and the J gene end by 5 bases; junction bases not matched to a gene: 15. The CDR3 loop spans 16 amino acids. The germline V gene has CDR1 GTSNPN and CDR2 SVGIG (reference sequence). The CDR3 DNA reads as TGTGCCTCCCCATTCAATCAAAGCGGGAGAACCGGGGAGCTGTTTTTT. It is translated as CASPFNQSGRTGELFF.

By share, this clone ranks as medium-sized. The chain joins TRBV4-1 to TRBJ2-3; TRBD2 agrees at 7 bases. CDR3 size: 15 residues. Trimming cost V 4 bases and J 0 bases; bases outside gene matches: 4. Germline V lookup: CDR1 MGHRA, CDR2 YSYEKL. This chain's CDR3 is CASSLGLGSTDTQYF. CDR3 coding DNA: TGCGCCAGCAGCCTCGGACTAGGGAGCACAGATACGCAGTATTTT.

The chain has TRBV6-7 and TRBJ2-1, with 8 positions matching TRBD2. TRBV6-7 falls under the ORF class, with uncertain function. V shed 7 bases and J 9 bases; nucleotides not matched to a gene: 20. This CDR3 comprises 17 residues. CDR3: CASTYRYSGGRQGEQFF. CDR3 sequence (DNA): TGTGCCAGCACCTACCGGTATTCTGGCGGGAGGCAGGGTGAGCAGTTCTTC.

V usage is TRBV7-7 and J usage is TRBJ2-2; TRBD1 matches 9 bases. CDR3 size: 15 residues. Germline CDR1 is SSHAT and CDR2 is FNYEAQ (reference sequence). V was clipped by 2 bases and J by 5 bases; unmatched bases: 3. This chain's CDR3 is CASSLTGTGTGELFF. The CDR3, as DNA: TGTGCCAGCAGCTTAACCGGGACAGGGACCGGGGAGCTGTTTTTT.

The table lists this clone with a few counts. V usage is TRBV11-1 and J usage is TRBJ2-3; TRBD1 aligns across 8 bases. This CDR3 is 16 amino acids long. Trimming took 2 bases from V and 0 from J; bases not matched to a gene: 4. The germline V gene has CDR1 SGHAT and CDR2 FQDESV (reference sequence). The CDR3 reads CASSLLTGGSTDTQYF. The CDR3, as DNA: TGTGCCAGCAGCTTATTAACAGGGGGAAGCACAGATACGCAGTATTTT.

The V and J genes are TRBV10-3 and TRBJ1-1; D gene uncertain. This CDR3 has 14 residues. Trimming pared 0 bases from V and 1 base from J, leaving 6 bases between. Germline CDR1 ENHRY, CDR2 SYGVKD. Written as DNA, the CDR3 is TGTGCCATCAGTGAGTCGGGCAGGAACACTGAAGCTTTCTTT. Translated, it gives CAISESGRNTEAFF.

This clone is medium-sized in the sample. V gene TRBV15 combines with J gene TRBJ2-3, with D possibly matching TRBD2 (5 bases). V was pared by 5 bases and J by 4 bases, with 13 bases between. Germline V gene data show CDR1 as LNHNV and CDR2 as YYDKDF (reference sequence). The CDR3 extends over 14 amino acids. Written as DNA, the CDR3 is TGTGCCACCAGCGCGCCTTTGAGGGCAGATACGCAGTATTTT. Translated: CATSAPLRADTQYF.

The chain has TRBV6-8 and TRBJ2-2; D possibly corresponds to TRBD1 (6 bases). Trimming took off 8 bases at V and 4 bases at J, with 23 bases between the two ends. Germline CDR1 MNHGY, CDR2 SAAAGT. This CDR3 spans 17 amino acids. This CDR3 is CASSTRGRGSSTGELFF. CDR3 sequence (DNA): TGTGCCAGCTCGACCAGGGGAAGAGGTTCGAGCACCGGGGAGCTGTTTTTT.

The chain joins TRBV19 to TRBJ1-2, with D possibly matching TRBD1 (5 bases). The CDR3 has 13 residues. V lost 7 bases to trimming and J lost 5 bases, with 14 bases between them. CDR1 is LNHDA and CDR2 is SQIVND in the germline V gene (reference sequence). Here the CDR3 DNA reads TGTGCCAGTACCCCCCGGGGGGTTTATGGCTACACCTTC. Translating gives CASTPRGVYGYTF.

The chain has TRBV28 and TRBJ1-5; no definite D call. Germline V gives CDR1 MDHEN, CDR2 SYDVKM. Between the trimmed V and J ends, which lost 5 bases and 8 bases, there was a span of 19 bases. The CDR3 runs to 15 residues. The chain's CDR3 is CASSPRGRDDKPQHF. CDR3 DNA sequence: TGTGCCAGCAGTCCCCGAGGACGGGATGATAAGCCCCAGCATTTT.

This clone was detected only a few times. This chain uses TRBV7-1 with TRBJ2-1; TRBD2 matches 8 bases. Being an ORF, TRBV7-1 has a function that is uncertain. The V and J ends lost 4 bases and 6 bases, in that order; junction bases with no gene match: 8. This CDR3 is 15 amino acids long. This CDR3 is CASSLSGGLGNEQFF. The CDR3 nucleotides read TGTGCCAGCAGCTTGAGCGGGGGCTTGGGCAATGAGCAGTTCTTC.

This clone has only a few counts. The genes are TRBV6-8 and TRBJ1-2; D unclear. This CDR3 region has 15 residues. Germline CDR1 and CDR2: MNHGY and SAAAGT. V shed 0 bases and J shed 4 bases, with 12 bases lying between them. CDR3 in DNA: TGTGCCAGCAGTTACTCGGTAGGGTCCGGCTATGGCTACACCTTC. Protein sequence: CASSYSVGSGYGYTF.

This clone was observed a handful of times. The chain couples TRBV9 to TRBJ1-2; tentative D call: TRBD1 (6 bases). The germline V gene encodes CDR1 SGDLS and CDR2 YYNGEE. There are 14 residues in the CDR3. V lost 3 bases and J lost 7, with 16 bases in between. CDR3: CASSETQGSAGYTF. CDR3 sequence (DNA): TGTGCCAGCAGCGAGACCCAGGGGAGTGCTGGCTACACCTTC.

The rearrangement uses TRBV14 and TRBJ2-2; maybe TRBD2 (6 bases). Germline V CDR1 and CDR2: SGHDN, FVKESK. Between the trimmed V and J ends, which lost 3 bases and 4 bases, there was a span of 9 bases. CDR3 length: 14 amino acids. In DNA, the CDR3 is TGTGCCAGCAGCCAGGGGAGGCTCACCGGGGAGCTGTTTTTT. It translates to CASSQGRLTGELFF.

This clone has just a few counts. This sequence joins TRBV6-8 and TRBJ2-7; 12 bases map to TRBD2. CDR1 and CDR2 from the germline V gene are MNHGY and SAAAGT. With 6 bases clipped from V and 6 bases from J, the junction kept 3 bases outside the gene matches. The CDR3 covers 13 residues. The DNA for the CDR3 is TGTGCCAGCAGCCGACTAGCGGGGGTCGAGCAGTACTTC. Its protein is CASSRLAGVEQYF.

This sequence joins TRBV5-1 and TRBJ1-3; D might be TRBD1 (5 bases). Trimming removed 1 base at V and 2 bases at J, with 10 bases between. The CDR3 extends over 15 amino acids. Germline V gene lookup returns CDR1 SGHRS and CDR2 YFSETQ. CDR3 bases: TGCGCCAGCAGCTTGATGGGGGACCCTGGAAACACCATATATTTT. Protein: CASSLMGDPGNTIYF.

This clone showed up just a few times. The DNA for the CDR3 is TGTGCCAGCAGTTACTCTAGAAACGAGCAGTACTTC. Its protein is CASSYSRNEQYF. The V gene is TRBV6-8, the J gene TRBJ2-7; D remains ambiguous. The CDR3 runs 12 residues. Germline CDR1 reads MNHGY; CDR2 reads SAAAGT. Trimming pared 0 bases from V and 5 bases from J, leaving 5 bases between.

The rearrangement joins TRBV29-1 to TRBJ1-2; 11 bases fit TRBD1. The ends lost 3 bases at V and 4 bases at J; junction bases unmatched: 10. CDR3 size: 16 residues. From germline, CDR1 is SQVTM and CDR2 ANQGSEA. In DNA form, the CDR3 reads TGCAGCGTTGATTCCCCCGGACAGGGGGCGATCTATGGCTACACCTTC. Its translation: CSVDSPGQGAIYGYTF. The whole variable domain, filled in from reference TRBV29-1 and TRBJ1-2, reads SAVISQKPSRDICQRGTSLTIQCQVDSQVTMMFWYRQQPGQSLTLIATANQGSEATYESGFVIDKFPISRPNLTFSTLTVSNMSPEDSSIYLCSVDSPGQGAIYGYTFGSGTRLTVV.

V usage is TRBV28 and J usage is TRBJ2-1; TRBD2 is a possible D gene (5 bases). Germline loops: CDR1 MDHEN, CDR2 SYDVKM. This CDR3 contains 15 residues. The V and J ends lost 3 bases and 2 bases respectively, with 11 bases between them. CDR3 loop: CASSLLDSPYNEQFF. The CDR3, as DNA: TGTGCCAGCAGTTTGCTGGACTCCCCCTACAATGAGCAGTTCTTC.

The CDR3 DNA follows: TGTGCCAGCAGCTTGGGAGGGTTAGGCAATCAGCCCCAGCATTTT. Translating it yields CASSLGGLGNQPQHF. The gene calls are TRBV11-3 and TRBJ1-5; D is uncertain. V was trimmed by 3 bases and J by 2 bases, leaving 11 bases between them. CDR1 and CDR2 (germline): SGHNT, YENEEA. The CDR3 loop spans 15 amino acids.

The CDR3 DNA is TGTGCCAGTACCTTGGCCCCGGGGGCCCATGGGGTGTCTCAGTTCTTC. The encoded protein is CASTLAPGAHGVSQFF. The chain couples TRBV19 to TRBJ2-1; D tentatively reads TRBD1 or TRBD2 (6 bases each). There are 16 residues in the CDR3. Trimming pared 7 bases from V and 13 bases from J, leaving 29 bases between. CDR1 LNHDA and CDR2 SQIVND come from the germline V gene (reference sequence). The variable domain in full, with the rest retrieved from reference TRBV19 and TRBJ2-1, is DGGITQSPKYLFRKEGQNVTLSCEQNLNHDAMYWYRQDPGQGLRLIYYSQIVNDFQKGDIAEGYSVSREKKESFPLTVTSAQKNPTAFYLCASTLAPGAHGVSQFFGPGTRLTVL.

The rearrangement uses TRBV19 and TRBJ2-3; D unresolved. The germline V and J ends were trimmed by 3 bases and 0 bases, with 13 bases remaining between them. The CDR3 extends over 16 amino acids. Germline lookup yields CDR1 LNHDA and CDR2 SQIVND (reference sequence). This CDR3 is CASSIGPYLSTDTQYF. CDR3 DNA: TGTGCCAGTAGTATCGGACCTTACCTAAGCACAGATACGCAGTATTTT.

This clone has a handful of counts. The chain recombines TRBV13 with TRBJ1-5, with D unresolved. This CDR3 has 13 amino acids. Trimming left V 6 bases short and J 4 bases short, with 10 bases between. Per germline, CDR1 PRHDT and CDR2 FYEKMQ (reference sequence). CDR3 DNA sequence: TGTGCCAGCAGTGGAGGCAGTAATCAGCCCCAGCATTTT. Protein sequence: CASSGGSNQPQHF.

The V and J genes are TRBV6-8 and TRBJ1-1; no clear D gene. Trimming removed 7 bases from V and 1 base from J, with 13 bases in between. CDR1 is MNHGY, CDR2 SAAAGT, per germline. The CDR3 loop spans 14 amino acids. CDR3 residues: CASTPNRGNTEAFF. In nucleotides, the CDR3 is TGTGCCAGCACTCCTAATCGGGGGAACACTGAAGCTTTCTTT.

This clone counts as medium-sized (0.01 to 0.1%). The chain joins TRBV19 to TRBJ1-2; 7 bases agree with TRBD1. The CDR3 is made up of 16 amino acids. After removal of 1 base from V and 0 bases from J, the junction contained 5 bases not matched to a gene. Germline-derived CDR1 and CDR2 are LNHDA and SQIVND (reference sequence). The CDR3 region is CASSIAPTGANYGYTF. CDR3 coding DNA: TGTGCCAGTAGTATAGCTCCTACAGGGGCTAACTATGGCTACACCTTC.

This chain uses TRBV19 with TRBJ2-3; D gene ambiguous. Germline CDR1 reads LNHDA; CDR2 reads SQIVND (reference sequence). Deletions cut 3 bases from V and 1 base from J, with 8 bases between. The CDR3 extends over 14 amino acids. For the CDR3, the DNA is TGTGCCAGTAGTATTTCTCTAGGCACAGATACGCAGTATTTT. Translation gives CASSISLGTDTQYF.

Sample share makes this clone medium-sized (0.01 to 0.1%). The chain joins TRBV1 to TRBJ2-1; whether TRBD2, the table's D call, matches the DNA was not checked. TRBV1 is marked as a pseudogene. The CDR3 consists of 14 residues. CDR3: CTSSQREGQSEQFF. The CDR3 bases are TGCACCAGCAGCCAGCGGGAGGGCCAGAGTGAGCAGTTCTTC.

The genes are TRBV30 and TRBJ1-2, with 7 bases fitting TRBD1. The CDR3 length is 14 residues. V lost 2 bases to trimming and J lost 6 bases; unmatched junction nucleotides: 9. CDR1 is GTSNPN, CDR2 SVGIG, per germline (reference sequence). The CDR3, as DNA: TGTGCCTGGAGTAAGGTACAGGGGAAGGATGGCTACACCTTC. This codes for CAWSKVQGKDGYTF. The full variable domain, its missing parts supplied by reference TRBV30 and TRBJ1-2, is SQTIHQWPATLVQPVGSPLSLECTVEGTSNPNLYWYRQAAGRGLQLLFYSVGIGQISSEVPQNLSASRPQDRQFILSSKKLLLSDSGFYLCAWSKVQGKDGYTFGSGTRLTVV.

The V gene is TRBV14, the J gene TRBJ2-1; D unresolved. This CDR3 is 12 amino acids long. Trimming stripped 3 bases from V and 7 bases from J, with 7 bases between. The germline CDR1 and CDR2 sequences are SGHDN and FVKESK. CDR3 sequence (DNA): TGTGCCAGCAGCCAGGAAAGGAATGAGCAGTTCTTC. Residues: CASSQERNEQFF. Together with reference TRBV14 and TRBJ2-1, the CDR3 gives the full variable domain: EAGVTQFPSHSVIEKGQTVTLRCDPISGHDNLYWYRRVMGKEIKFLLHFVKESKQDESGMPNNRFLAERTGGTYSTLKVQPAELEDSGVYFCASSQERNEQFFGPGTRLTVL.